The present TCR beta chain was sequenced within a study of TIL therapy for anti-PD-1-resistant metastatic lung cancer. The CDR3 has 15 amino acids. Germline V lookup: CDR1 LGHNA, CDR2 YNFKEQ. V lost 1 base, J lost 4 bases, and 7 bases stayed unmatched. The libraries were made with immunoSEQ v3. Produced via immunoSEQ multiplex PCR; TCRdb's table is partial and in-frame only. The data hold tens of thousands of clones, with more than 75% observed a single time. As for time point: pre-treatment sample, taken before nivolumab and TIL therapy. This chain links TRBV4-2 with TRBJ2-7, with TRBD2 matching 7 bases. This TCR came from a person aged 25 to 85 with non-small cell lung cancer. The sequencing used blood, collected at baseline. As DNA, the CDR3 is TGTGCCAGCAGCCAAGGACTAGCTGAATATTACGAGCAGTACTTC. This encodes CASSQGLAEYYEQYF.